This T cell receptor (beta chain) derives from a study of OX40 agonist ivuxolimab in advanced cancers. The assay was immunoSEQ multiplex PCR, and TCRdb's table has in-frame clones only and misses some. Of roughly 70,000 clones in the sample, approximately 85% are singletons; the top ten hold 5.5% to 8%. The CDR3 runs to 15 residues. V shed 2 bases and J shed 0 bases, with 9 bases lying between them. Germline V gene sequence: CDR1 SGHRS, CDR2 YFSETQ. The starting material was CD4+ or CD8+ T cells sorted from blood, obtained in a trial of the OX40 agonist ivuxolimab. V and J are TRBV5-1 and TRBJ2-1, with D possibly TRBD2 on 5 matching bases. The TCR originated in an adult with an advanced solid tumor such as melanoma, head and neck, liver or kidney cancer. The CDR3 protein is CASSFLADSYNEQFF. CDR3 sequence (DNA): TGCGCCAGCAGCTTTCTAGCAGACTCCTACAATGAGCAGTTCTTC.